The present T cell receptor (beta chain) was sequenced within a study of shared clonotypes between healthy human individuals. Study information: Plates per donor: three CD4 naive, three CD4 memory, two CD8 naive, one CD8 memory.

Study results and caveats: A generally larger estimated richness was seen in naive subsets than in memory subsets. A reduction in generation probabilities was seen for non-shared clonotypes relative to those shared by all four donors.

A remark on this clone: What it binds is not known. This same CDR3 is encoded by further DNA sequences in the sample.

TCRdb's copy holds only in-frame clones and misses some; the assay was immunoSEQ multiplex PCR. Here the sample spans 2 million to 2.5 million clones, approximately 94% being singletons. With V trimmed by 5 bases and J by 0 bases, 13 bases remained unmatched. Germline CDR1 SGHTA, CDR2 FQGNSA. There are 17 residues in the CDR3. This sequence was found in a man aged 18-30 years in good health. The sample comprised naive CD4+ T cells sorted from blood. Subset described: CD45RA+ positively selected. The V call is TRBV7-2, the J call TRBJ2-7; 7 bases are a match to TRBD1. In DNA, the CDR3 is TGTGCCAGCAGCCTAGGGCCACCGGGACAGCGCTCCTACGAGCAGTACTTC. It codes for CASSLGPPGQRSYEQYF.